This TCR beta chain was identified during a study of metastatic and nonmetastatic thyroid tumors. Study overall: Repertoires from blood and tumor or nodule tissue of malignant and benign thyroid patients were compared. Notes on the study in general: Versus benign nodules, malignant thyroid tumors reportedly had significantly higher TCR beta diversity, in blood and tumor.

The sample holds many counts of this clone. Its antigen remains unknown. No treatment of any kind had been given to any patient before thyroid surgery. Germline-derived CDR1 and CDR2 are MDHEN and SYDVKM. The length of the CDR3 is 14 residues. The V segment lost 5 bases and the J segment 7 bases; nucleotides outside the gene matches: 5. TCRdb re-analyzed the PCR reads using MiXCR. The profile shows about 40,000 clones, about an eighth of them singletons. This TCR was recovered from a female donor with papillary thyroid cancer or a benign thyroid nodule (not recorded which). Some clones in this sample may be carry-over from other donors' samples. The V call is TRBV28, the J call TRBJ1-6, with 7 bases matching TRBD1. The sample was blood. CDR3 coding DNA: TGTGCCAGCAGTGCTACAGGGGTCAATTCACCCCTCCACTTT. The encoded protein is CASSATGVNSPLHF.